This T cell receptor beta chain is drawn from a study of T cells in localized non-small cell lung cancer. Sequencing used immunoSEQ multiplex PCR; TCRdb keeps in-frame clones, though not all of them. The data show about 1,300 clones, with under 30% seen just once and 10% held by the top ten. Trimming removed 7 bases from V and 1 base from J; junction bases left unmatched: 9. CDR1 is MDHEN, CDR2 SYDVKM, per germline. The CDR3 length is 16 residues. By share, this clone ranks as large. Its antigen remains unknown. General study findings and limits: Elevated blood T cell density was associated with longer overall survival.

The sequencing used normal lung tissue next to the tumor, collected before any cancer treatment. The chain carries TRBV28 and TRBJ2-1, with TRBD2 identical over 8 bases. The origin of this receptor is a male donor at least 60 years old with stage I lung adenocarcinoma. DNA for the CDR3: TGTGCCAGCACCACGAGTCTAGCGGGTTCCTACAATGAGCAGTTCTTC. It specifies CASTTSLAGSYNEQFF.